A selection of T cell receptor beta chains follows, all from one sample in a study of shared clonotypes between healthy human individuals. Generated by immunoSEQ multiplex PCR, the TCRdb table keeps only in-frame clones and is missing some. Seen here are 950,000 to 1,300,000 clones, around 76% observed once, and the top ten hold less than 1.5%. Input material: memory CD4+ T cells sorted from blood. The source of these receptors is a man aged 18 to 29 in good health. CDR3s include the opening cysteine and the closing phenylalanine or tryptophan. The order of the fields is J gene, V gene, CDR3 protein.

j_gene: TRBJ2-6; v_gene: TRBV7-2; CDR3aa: CASSLRSSGANVLTF
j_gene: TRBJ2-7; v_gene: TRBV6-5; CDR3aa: CASSYSRDGPYEQYF
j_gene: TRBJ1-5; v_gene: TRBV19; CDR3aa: CASSISLNQPQHF
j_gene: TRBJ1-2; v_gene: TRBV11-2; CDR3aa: CASSLGFDYGYTF
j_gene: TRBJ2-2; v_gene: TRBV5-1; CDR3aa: CASSLSGGRSAGELFF
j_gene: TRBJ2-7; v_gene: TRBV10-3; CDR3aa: CAISDPEGLPREQYF
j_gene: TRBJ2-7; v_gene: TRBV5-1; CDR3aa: CASSEALGTSGGEQYF
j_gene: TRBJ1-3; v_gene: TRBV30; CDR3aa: CAWSGTFGNTIYF
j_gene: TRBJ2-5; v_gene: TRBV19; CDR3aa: CASSLGQGRETQYF
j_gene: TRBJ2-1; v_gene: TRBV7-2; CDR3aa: CASSLRRDRYNEQFF
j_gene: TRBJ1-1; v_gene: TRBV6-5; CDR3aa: CASSRGVNTEAFF
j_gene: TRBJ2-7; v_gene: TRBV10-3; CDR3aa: CASESRDAGVGEQYF
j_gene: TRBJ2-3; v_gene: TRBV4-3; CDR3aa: CASSPDPSGAGGDTQYF
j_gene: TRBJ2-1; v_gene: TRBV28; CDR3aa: CASSRSGGSYNEQFF
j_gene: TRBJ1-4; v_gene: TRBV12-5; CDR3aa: CASSKGFTNEKLFF
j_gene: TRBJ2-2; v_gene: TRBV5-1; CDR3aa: CASSLDHYNTGELFF
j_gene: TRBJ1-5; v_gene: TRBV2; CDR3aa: CASREYGSNQPQHF
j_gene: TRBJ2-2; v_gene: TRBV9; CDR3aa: CASSVEGGRHTGELFF
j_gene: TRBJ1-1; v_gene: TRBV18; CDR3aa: CASSGQGAPTEAFF
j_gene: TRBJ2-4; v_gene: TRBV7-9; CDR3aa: CASSLVPVQAKNIQYF
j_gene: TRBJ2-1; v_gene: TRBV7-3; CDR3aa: CASSSSGISARVNEQFF
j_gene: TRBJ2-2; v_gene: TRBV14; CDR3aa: CASRSTGTANTGELFF
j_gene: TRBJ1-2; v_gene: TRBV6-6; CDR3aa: CASRYWTDYGYTF
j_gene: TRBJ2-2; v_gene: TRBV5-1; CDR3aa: CASLLGDETGELFF
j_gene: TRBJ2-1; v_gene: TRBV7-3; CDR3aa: CASSRTSDSSYNEQFF
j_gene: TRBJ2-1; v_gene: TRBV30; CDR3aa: CAWKGVFSYNEQFF
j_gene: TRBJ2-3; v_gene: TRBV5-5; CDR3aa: CASSPGTGTDTQYF
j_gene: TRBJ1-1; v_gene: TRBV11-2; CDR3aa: CASSPTTTGGAAFF
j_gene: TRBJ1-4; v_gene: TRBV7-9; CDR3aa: CASSLQGQMPKLFF
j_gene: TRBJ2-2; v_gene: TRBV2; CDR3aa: CASSEAESWGTGELFF
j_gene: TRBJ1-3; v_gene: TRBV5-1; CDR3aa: CASSPEGSGNTIYF
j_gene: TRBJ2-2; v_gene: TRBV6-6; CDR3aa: CASRRQGPGFSGELFF
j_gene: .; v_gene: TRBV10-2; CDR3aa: CASSYRGLMGEQYF
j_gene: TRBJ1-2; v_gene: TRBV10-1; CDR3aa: CASSESTDSYGYTF
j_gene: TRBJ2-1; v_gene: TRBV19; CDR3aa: CASSMSDYLSSYNEQFF
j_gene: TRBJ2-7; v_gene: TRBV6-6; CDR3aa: CASSSRGSGVSYEQYF
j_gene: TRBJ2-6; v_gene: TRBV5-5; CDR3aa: CASSSEDSISGANVLTF
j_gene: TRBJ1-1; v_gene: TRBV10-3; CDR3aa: CAISESRQEGEAFF
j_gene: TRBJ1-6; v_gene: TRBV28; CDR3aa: CASSPGTASPLHF
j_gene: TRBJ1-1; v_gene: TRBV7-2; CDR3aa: CASSLEGQSTEAFF
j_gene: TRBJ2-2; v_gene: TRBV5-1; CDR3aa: CASSLRGGDTGELFF
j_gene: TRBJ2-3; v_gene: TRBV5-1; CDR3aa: CASSLVLGDTQYF
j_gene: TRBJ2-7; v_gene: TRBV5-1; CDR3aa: CASSLGGLSAQYF
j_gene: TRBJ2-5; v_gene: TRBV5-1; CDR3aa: CASSASAGQETQYF
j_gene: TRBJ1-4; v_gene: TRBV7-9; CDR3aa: CASSPGWGEKLFF
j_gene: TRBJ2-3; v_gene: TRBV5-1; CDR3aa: CASSLASSGRGTDTQYF
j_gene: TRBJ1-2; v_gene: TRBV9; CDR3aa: CASSGDRGGYTF
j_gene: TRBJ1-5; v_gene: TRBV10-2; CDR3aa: CASTGEGGQPQHF
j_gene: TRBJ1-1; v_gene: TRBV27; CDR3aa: CASSRSGTLNTEAFF
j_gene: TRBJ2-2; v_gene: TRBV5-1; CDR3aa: CASSLMAETGNTGELFF
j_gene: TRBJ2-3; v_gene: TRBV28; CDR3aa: CASSGGLVDTDTQYF
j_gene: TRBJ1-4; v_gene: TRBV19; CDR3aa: CASTTQGGGSEKLFF
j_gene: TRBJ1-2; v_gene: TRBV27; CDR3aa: CASSLTTRGFYGYTF
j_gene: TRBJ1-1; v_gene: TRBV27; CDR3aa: CASSPTGGRTEAFF
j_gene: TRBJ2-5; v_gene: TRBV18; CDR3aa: CASTSPELSETQYF
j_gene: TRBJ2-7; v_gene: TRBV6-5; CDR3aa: CASSYVDRGRHEQYF
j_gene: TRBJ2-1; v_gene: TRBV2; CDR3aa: CASSVASGRASGEQFF
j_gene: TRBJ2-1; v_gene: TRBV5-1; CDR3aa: CASRDPGDIEQFF
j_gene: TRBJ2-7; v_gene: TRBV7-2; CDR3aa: CASSLRRAVEQYF